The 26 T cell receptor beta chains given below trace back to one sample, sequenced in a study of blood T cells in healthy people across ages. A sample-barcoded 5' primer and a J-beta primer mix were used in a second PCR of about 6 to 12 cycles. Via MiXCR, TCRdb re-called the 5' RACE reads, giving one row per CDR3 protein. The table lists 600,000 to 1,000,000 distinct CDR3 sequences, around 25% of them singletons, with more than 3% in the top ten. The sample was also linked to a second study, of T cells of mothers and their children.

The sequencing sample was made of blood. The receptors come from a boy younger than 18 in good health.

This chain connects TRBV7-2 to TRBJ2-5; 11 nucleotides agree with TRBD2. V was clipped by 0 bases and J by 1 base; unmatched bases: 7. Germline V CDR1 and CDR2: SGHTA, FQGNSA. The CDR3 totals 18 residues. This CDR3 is CASSLALGSGRAQETQYF. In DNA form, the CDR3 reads TGTGCCAGCAGCTTAGCGCTTGGTAGCGGGAGGGCCCAAGAGACCCAGTACTTC.

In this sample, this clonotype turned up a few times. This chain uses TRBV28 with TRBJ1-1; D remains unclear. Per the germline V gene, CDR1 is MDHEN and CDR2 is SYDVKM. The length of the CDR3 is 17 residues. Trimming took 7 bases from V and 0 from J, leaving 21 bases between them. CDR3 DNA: TGTGCCAGCACCCTCCCAGGCCTTGGGCAGTTGAACACTGAAGCTTTCTTT. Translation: CASTLPGLGQLNTEAFF.

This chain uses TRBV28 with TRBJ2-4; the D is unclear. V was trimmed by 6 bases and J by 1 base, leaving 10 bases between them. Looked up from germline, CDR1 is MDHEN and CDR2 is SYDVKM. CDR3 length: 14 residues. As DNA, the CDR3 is TGTGCCAGCAGGACGCAGCAGGCCAAAAACATTCAGTACTTC. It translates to CASRTQQAKNIQYF.

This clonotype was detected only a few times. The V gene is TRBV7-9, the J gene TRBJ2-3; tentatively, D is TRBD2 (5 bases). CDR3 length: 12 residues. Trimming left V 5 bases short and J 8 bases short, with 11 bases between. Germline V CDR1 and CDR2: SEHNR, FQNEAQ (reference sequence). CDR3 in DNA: TGTGCCAGCAGCGGGCCCCGGGGTACGCAGTATTTT. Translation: CASSGPRGTQYF.

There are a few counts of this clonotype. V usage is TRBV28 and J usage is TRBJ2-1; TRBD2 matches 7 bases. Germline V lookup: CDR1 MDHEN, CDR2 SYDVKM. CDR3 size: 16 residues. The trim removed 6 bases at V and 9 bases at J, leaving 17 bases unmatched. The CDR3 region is CASSNPGLGVTGEQFF. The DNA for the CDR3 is TGTGCCAGCAGCAACCCCGGACTAGGAGTTACGGGTGAGCAGTTCTTC. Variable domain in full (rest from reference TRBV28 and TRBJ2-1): DVKVTQSSRYLVKRTGEKVFLECVQDMDHENMFWYRQDPGLGLRLIYFSYDVKMKEKGDIPEGYSVSREKKERFSLILESASTNQTSMYLCASSNPGLGVTGEQFFGPGTRLTVL.

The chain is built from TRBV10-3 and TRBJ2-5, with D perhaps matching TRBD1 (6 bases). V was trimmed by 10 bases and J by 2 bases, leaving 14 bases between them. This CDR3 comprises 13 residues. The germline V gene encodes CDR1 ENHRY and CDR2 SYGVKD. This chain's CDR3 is CATADSRQETQYF. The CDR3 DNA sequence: TGTGCCACCGCGGACAGCCGACAAGAGACCCAGTACTTC.

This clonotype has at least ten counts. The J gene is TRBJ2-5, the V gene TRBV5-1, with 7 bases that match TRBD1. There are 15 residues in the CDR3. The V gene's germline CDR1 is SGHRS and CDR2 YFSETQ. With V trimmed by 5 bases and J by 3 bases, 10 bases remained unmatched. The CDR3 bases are TGCGCCAGCAGTTCGGGTGACAGGGTTGAAGAGACCCAGTACTTC. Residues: CASSSGDRVEETQYF.

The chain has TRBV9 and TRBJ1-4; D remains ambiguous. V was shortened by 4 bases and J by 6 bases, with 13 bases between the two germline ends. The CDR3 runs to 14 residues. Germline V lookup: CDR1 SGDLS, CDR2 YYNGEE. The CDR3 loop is CASSTRAWDEKLFF. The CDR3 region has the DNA TGTGCCAGCAGCACGAGGGCTTGGGATGAAAAACTGTTTTTT.

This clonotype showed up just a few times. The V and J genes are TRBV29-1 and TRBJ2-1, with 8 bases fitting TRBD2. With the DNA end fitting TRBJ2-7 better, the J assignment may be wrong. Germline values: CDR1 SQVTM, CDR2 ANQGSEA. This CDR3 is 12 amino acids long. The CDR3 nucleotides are TGCAGCTCCCTCGCCGGGGGGGACGAGCAGTACTTC. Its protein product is CSSLAGGDEQYF.

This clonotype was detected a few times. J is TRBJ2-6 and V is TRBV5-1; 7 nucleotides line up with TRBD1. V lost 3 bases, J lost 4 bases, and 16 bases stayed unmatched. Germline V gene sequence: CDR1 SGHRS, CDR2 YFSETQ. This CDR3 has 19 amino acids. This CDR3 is CASSSRTGVSFGGANVLTF. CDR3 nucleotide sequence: TGCGCCAGCAGCTCAAGAACAGGGGTCTCCTTTGGGGGGGCCAACGTCCTGACTTTC. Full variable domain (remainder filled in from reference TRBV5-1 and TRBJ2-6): KAGVTQTPRYLIKTRGQQVTLSCSPISGHRSVSWYQQTPGQGLQFLFEYFSETQRNKGNFPGRFSGRQFSNSRSEMNVSTLELGDSALYLCASSSRTGVSFGGANVLTFGAGSRLTVL.

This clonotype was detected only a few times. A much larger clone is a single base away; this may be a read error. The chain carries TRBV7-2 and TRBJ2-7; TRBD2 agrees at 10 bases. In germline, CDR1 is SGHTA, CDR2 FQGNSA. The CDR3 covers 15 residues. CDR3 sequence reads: CAGSSTSGDSYEQYF. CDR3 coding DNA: TGTGCCGGCAGCTCCACTAGCGGGGACTCCTACGAGCAGTACTTC.

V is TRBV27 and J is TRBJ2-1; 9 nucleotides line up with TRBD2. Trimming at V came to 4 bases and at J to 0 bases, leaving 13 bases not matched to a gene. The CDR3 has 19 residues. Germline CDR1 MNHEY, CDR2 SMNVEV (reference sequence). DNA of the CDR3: TGTGCCAGCAGTTGGAGGGGAGCGGGGGGATTTAGCTCCTACAATGAGCAGTTCTTC. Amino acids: CASSWRGAGGFSSYNEQFF.

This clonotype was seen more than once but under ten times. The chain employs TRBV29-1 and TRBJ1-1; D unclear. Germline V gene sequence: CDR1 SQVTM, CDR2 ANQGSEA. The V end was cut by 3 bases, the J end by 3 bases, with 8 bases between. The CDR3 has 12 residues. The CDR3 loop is CSVDQGHTEAFF. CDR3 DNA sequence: TGCAGCGTTGACCAAGGTCACACTGAAGCTTTCTTT.

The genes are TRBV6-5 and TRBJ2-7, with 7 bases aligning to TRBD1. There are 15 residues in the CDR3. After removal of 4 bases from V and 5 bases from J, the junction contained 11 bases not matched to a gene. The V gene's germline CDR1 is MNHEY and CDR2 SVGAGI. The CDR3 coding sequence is TGTGCCAGCAGTTTCAGATCCCGGGACAGACACGAGCAGTACTTC. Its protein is CASSFRSRDRHEQYF.

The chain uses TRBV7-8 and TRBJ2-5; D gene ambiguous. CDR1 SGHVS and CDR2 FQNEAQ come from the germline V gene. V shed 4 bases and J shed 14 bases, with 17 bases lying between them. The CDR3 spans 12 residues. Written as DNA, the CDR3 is TGTGCCAGCAGCTCGCTTGGGCAACCTCGATACTTC. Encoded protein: CASSSLGQPRYF.

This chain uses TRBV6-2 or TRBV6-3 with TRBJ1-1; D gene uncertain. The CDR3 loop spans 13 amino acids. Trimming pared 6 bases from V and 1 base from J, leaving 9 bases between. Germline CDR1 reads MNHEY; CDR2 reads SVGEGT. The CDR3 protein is CASRKAPNTEAFF. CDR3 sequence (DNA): TGTGCCAGCAGAAAGGCACCGAACACTGAAGCTTTCTTT.

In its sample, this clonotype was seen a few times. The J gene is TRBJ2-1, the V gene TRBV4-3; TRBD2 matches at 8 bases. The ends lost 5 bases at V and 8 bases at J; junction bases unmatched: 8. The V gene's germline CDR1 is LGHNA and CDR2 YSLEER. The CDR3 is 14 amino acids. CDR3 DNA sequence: TGCGCCAGCAGCAACGGACTAGCCTGGGATGAGCAGTTCTTC. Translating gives CASSNGLAWDEQFF.

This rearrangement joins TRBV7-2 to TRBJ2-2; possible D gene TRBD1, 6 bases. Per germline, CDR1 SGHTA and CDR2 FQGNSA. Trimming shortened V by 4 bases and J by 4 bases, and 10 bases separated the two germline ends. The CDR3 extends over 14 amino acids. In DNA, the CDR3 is TGTGCCAGCAGCTACCGGACAGTCACCGGGGAGCTGTTTTTT. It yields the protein CASSYRTVTGELFF.

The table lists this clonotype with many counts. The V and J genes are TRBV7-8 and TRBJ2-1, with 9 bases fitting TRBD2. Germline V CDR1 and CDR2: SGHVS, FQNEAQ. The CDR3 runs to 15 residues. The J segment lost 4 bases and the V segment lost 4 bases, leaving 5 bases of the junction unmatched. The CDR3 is CASSSPTSGYNEQFF. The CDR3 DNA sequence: TGTGCCAGCAGCTCCCCCACTAGCGGGTACAATGAGCAGTTCTTC.

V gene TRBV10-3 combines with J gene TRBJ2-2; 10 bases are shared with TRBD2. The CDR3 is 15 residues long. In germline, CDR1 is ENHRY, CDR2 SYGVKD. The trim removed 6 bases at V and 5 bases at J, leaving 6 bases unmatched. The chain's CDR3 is CAIRPSGSETGELFF. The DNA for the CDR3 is TGTGCCATCAGGCCTAGCGGGAGTGAAACCGGGGAGCTGTTTTTT.

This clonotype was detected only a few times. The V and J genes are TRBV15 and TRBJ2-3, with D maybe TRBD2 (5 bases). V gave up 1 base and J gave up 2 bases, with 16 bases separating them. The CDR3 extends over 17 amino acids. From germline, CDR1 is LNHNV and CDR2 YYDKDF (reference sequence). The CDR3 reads CATSRGGGYPTTDTQYF. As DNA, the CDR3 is TGTGCCACCAGCAGAGGTGGCGGGTACCCCACCACAGATACGCAGTATTTT.

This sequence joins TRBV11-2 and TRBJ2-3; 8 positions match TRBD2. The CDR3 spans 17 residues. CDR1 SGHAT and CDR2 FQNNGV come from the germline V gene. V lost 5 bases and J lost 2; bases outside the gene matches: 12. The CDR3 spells CASSGEPQRGTTDTQYF. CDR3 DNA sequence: TGTGCCAGCAGCGGAGAGCCCCAGCGGGGGACCACAGATACGCAGTATTTT.

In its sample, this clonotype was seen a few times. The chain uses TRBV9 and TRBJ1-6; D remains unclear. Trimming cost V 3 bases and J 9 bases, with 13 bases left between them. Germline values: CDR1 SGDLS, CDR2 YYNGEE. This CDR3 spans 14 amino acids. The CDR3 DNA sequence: TGTGCCAGCAGCGCCGAGAGATCGGGTTCACCCCTCCACTTT. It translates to CASSAERSGSPLHF.

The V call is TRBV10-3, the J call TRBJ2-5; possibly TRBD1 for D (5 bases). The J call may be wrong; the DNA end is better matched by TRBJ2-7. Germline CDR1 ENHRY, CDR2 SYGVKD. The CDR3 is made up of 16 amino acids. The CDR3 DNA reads TGTGCCATCAGTGAGTCCGGCAGGGCGTGGCAGTACGAGCAGTACTTC. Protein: CAISESGRAWQYEQYF.

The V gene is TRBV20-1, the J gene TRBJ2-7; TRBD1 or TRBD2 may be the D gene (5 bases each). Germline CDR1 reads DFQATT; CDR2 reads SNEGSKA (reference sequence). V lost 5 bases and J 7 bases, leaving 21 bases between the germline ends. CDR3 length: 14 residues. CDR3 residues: CSAWARDGLVEQYF. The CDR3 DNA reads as TGCAGTGCTTGGGCTCGGGACGGCCTTGTGGAGCAGTACTTC.

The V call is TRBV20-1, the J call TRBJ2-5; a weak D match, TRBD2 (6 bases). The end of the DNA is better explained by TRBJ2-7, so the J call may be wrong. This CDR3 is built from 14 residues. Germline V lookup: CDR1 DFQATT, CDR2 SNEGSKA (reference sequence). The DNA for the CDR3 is TGCAGTGCCAACTCGGGAGACCGGGCCGGCGAGCAGTACTTC. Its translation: CSANSGDRAGEQYF.